This is a list of T cell receptor beta chains from one sample in a study of identical twins. Via MiXCR, TCRdb re-called the 5' RACE reads, giving one row per CDR3 protein. The table shows more than 1.5 million distinct CDR3 sequences, with 25% to 35% occurring only once. Sequenced material: cord blood. The origin of the receptors is a newborn girl in good health. The CDR3 runs from the conserved cysteine through the conserved F or W. D genes are given only for firm matches. Clone size is shown for a subset of rows, as once, few, many or a class of expanded clone.

V	D	size	J	DNA	CDR3
TRBV14	TRBD1	few	TRBJ2-1	TGTGCCAGCAGCCGTTTTGGACAGGGTTCTGGCAATGAGCAGTTCTTC	CASSRFGQGSGNEQFF
TRBV4-1	TRBD2	NA	TRBJ2-1	TGCGCCAGAAGCCAAGAAATGGCGGGAGTAAGGAATGAGCAGTTCTTC	CARSQEMAGVRNEQFF
TRBV6-1	TRBD2	NA	TRBJ2-7	TGTGCCAGCAGTGAAGCCCAGCGGGATTACTCCTACAATGAGCAGTACTTC	CASSEAQRDYSYNEQYF
TRBV12-3/TRBV12-4	NA	few	TRBJ1-2	TGTGCCAGCAGCCTACGGTCAGATGGCTACACCTTC	CASSLRSDGYTF
TRBV6-5	TRBD2	few	TRBJ2-5	TGTGCCAGCAGTTACCAAGTACTAGCGGGGGGTCAAGAGACCCAGTACTTC	CASSYQVLAGGQETQYF
TRBV20-1	TRBD2	few	TRBJ2-1	TGCAGTGCTAGAGAGGCTAGCGGGAGTGATGAGCAGTTCTTC	CSAREASGSDEQFF
TRBV29-1	NA	NA	TRBJ2-7	TGCAGCGTTGCCAGGGTTAGCCACGAGCAGTACTTC	CSVARVSHEQYF
TRBV18	TRBD1	NA	TRBJ1-1	TGTGCCAGCTCACCACGGACAGGGGGCATATCGAGGAACACTGAAGCTTTCTTT	CASSPRTGGISRNTEAFF
TRBV4-2	NA	NA	TRBJ1-1	TGTGCCAGCAGCCAAGCCAGGTTGGGTTATGCTTTCTTT	CASSQARLGYAFF
TRBV25-1	NA	NA	TRBJ1-1	TGTGCCAGCAGTGAAACCATGAACACTGAAGCTTTCTTT	CASSETMNTEAFF
TRBV20-1	TRBD2	NA	TRBJ2-1	TGCAGTGCTAGCACCGGGACTAGTGGGTACGAGCAGTTCTTC	CSASTGTSGYEQFF
TRBV20-1	TRBD1	NA	TRBJ1-4	TGCAGTGCTAGAGTGGTAGGGGGCTGGGAAAAACTGTTTTTT	CSARVVGGWEKLFF
TRBV4-1	NA	NA	TRBJ2-7	TGCGCCAGCAGCCAAACGGGACTTCCCATGACCTACGAGCAGTACTTC	CASSQTGLPMTYEQYF
TRBV6-6	TRBD1	few	TRBJ2-7	TGTGCCAGCACCTCGAGACAGGGAACCTACGAGCAGTACTTC	CASTSRQGTYEQYF
TRBV20-1	TRBD1	few	TRBJ2-1	TGCAGTGCTCCAGGGGGCGTTGTGAATGAGCAGTTCTTC	CSAPGGVVNEQFF
TRBV6-5	NA	NA	TRBJ1-5	TGTGCCAGCAGTTACGCCGGCCAGCCCCAGCATTTT	CASSYAGQPQHF
TRBV25-1	NA	once	TRBJ2-7	TGTGCCTGCAGTGAATCGGCAGGCTACGAGCAGTACTTC	CACSESAGYEQYF
TRBV25-1	NA	NA	TRBJ2-7	TGTGCCAGCAGTGACAGCTTCAAGTCCGACGAGCAGTACTTC	CASSDSFKSDEQYF
TRBV3-1	TRBD1	NA	TRBJ2-7	TGTGCCAGCAGCCACGAACCAGGGGGTGTAATCCATGAGCAGTACTTC	CASSHEPGGVIHEQYF
TRBV7-9	NA	NA	TRBJ2-1	TGTGCCAGCAGCTTAGAGGGAAAAGGGTACAATGAGCAGTTCTTC	CASSLEGKGYNEQFF
TRBV29-1	NA	many	TRBJ2-5	TGCAGCGTTTTCAACAGGCACCAAGAGACCCAGTACTTC	CSVFNRHQETQYF
TRBV25-1	TRBD1	NA	TRBJ1-5	TGTGCCAGCAGTGATTGGGACAGGGGGGATCAGCCCCAGCATTTT	CASSDWDRGDQPQHF
TRBV20-1	NA	few	TRBJ2-1	TGCAGTGCTAGCGGGCTAGCTTTCGTCAATGAGCAGTTCTTC	CSASGLAFVNEQFF
TRBV4-1	NA	NA	TRBJ1-5	TGCGCCAGCAGCCAAGATCGGATTTGGGGAAGGGGTCAGCCCCAGCATTTT	CASSQDRIWGRGQPQHF
TRBV18	NA	few	TRBJ2-3	TGTGCCAGCTCACCGAAGAAGGGGTCCCTCACAGATACGCAGTATTTT	CASSPKKGSLTDTQYF
TRBV2	TRBD2	NA	TRBJ2-3	TGTGCCAGCAGTGCAAAGCGGGATAGGGGAACAGATACGCGGTATTTT	CASSAKRDRGTDTRYF